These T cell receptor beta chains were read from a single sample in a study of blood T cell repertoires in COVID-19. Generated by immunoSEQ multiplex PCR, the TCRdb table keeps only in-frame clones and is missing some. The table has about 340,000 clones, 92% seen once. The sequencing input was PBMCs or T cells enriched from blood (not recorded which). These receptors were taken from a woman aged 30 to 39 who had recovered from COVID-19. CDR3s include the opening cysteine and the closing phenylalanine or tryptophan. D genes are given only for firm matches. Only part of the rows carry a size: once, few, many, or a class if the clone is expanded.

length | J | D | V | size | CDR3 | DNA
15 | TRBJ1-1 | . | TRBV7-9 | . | CASSHEARGNTEAFF | TGTGCCAGCAGCCATGAGGCCAGGGGGAACACTGAAGCTTTCTTT
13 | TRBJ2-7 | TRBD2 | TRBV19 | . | CASSLGGGNEQYF | TGTGCCAGTAGCCTGGGGGGGGGTAACGAGCAGTACTTC
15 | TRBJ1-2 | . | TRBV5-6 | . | CASSFDSYLSGGYTF | TGTGCCAGCAGCTTCGACAGTTATCTATCAGGGGGCTACACCTTC
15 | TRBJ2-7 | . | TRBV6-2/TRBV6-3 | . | CASSYSTDRPYEQYF | TGTGCCAGCAGTTACTCGACGGACAGACCCTACGAGCAGTACTTC
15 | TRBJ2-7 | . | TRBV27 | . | CASSPTSTGLYEQYF | TGTGCCAGCAGCCCTACTTCGACAGGTCTCTACGAGCAGTACTTC
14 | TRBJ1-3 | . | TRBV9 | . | CASSLQGQGNTIYF | TGTGCCAGCAGCTTGCAGGGTCAGGGAAACACCATATATTTT
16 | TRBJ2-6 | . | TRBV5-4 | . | CASSLVGSSGANVLTF | TGTGCCAGCAGCTTGGTGGGCAGCTCTGGGGCCAACGTCCTGACTTTC
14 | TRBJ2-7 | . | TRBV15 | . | CATSRGGQASEQYF | TGTGCCACCAGCAGAGGGGGGCAGGCCTCCGAGCAGTACTTC
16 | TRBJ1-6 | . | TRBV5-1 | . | CASSPVGRGYNSPLHF | TGCGCCAGCAGCCCTGTTGGGCGGGGATATAATTCACCCCTCCACTTT
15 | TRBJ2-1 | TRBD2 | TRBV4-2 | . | CASSAPGLGANEQFF | TGTGCCAGCAGCGCCCCGGGACTAGGAGCCAATGAGCAGTTCTTC
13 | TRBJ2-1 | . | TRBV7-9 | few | CASLGPVFNEQFF | TGTGCCAGCCTGGGGCCAGTTTTCAATGAGCAGTTCTTC
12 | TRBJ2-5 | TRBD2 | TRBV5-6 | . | CASSSSAAGGDF | TGTGCCAGCAGCTCCTCCGCGGCCGGGGGGGACTTC
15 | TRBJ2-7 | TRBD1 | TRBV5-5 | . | CASSQQTGAPYEQYF | TGTGCCAGCAGCCAGCAGACAGGGGCACCCTACGAGCAGTACTTC
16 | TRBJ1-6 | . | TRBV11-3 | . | CASSLDQGSDNSPLHF | TGTGCCAGCAGCTTAGACCAGGGATCGGATAATTCACCCCTCCACTTT
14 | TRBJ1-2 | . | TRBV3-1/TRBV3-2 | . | CASSQAAAMNGYTF | TGTGCCAGCAGCCAAGCCGCGGCAATGAATGGCTACACCTTC
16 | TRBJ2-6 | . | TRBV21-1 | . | CASVQRLSFGANVLTF | TGTGCCAGCGTCCAACGACTCTCGTTTGGGGCCAACGTCCTGACTTTC
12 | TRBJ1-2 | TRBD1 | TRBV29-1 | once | CSVGQGMDGYTF | TGCAGCGTTGGACAGGGGATGGATGGCTACACCTTC
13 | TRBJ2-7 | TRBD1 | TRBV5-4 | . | CASGQGLFYEQYF | TGTGCCAGTGGACAGGGTCTCTTTTACGAGCAGTACTTC
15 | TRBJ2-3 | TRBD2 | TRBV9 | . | CASSPPGGSTDTQYF | TGTGCCAGCAGCCCACCCGGGGGGAGCACAGATACGCAGTATTTT
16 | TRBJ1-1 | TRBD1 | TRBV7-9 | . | CASSFGQGQGNTEAFF | TGTGCCAGCAGCTTTGGACAGGGACAGGGGAACACTGAAGCTTTCTTT
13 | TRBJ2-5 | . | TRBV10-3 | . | CAISVGPQETQYF | TGTGCCATCAGTGTCGGTCCCCAAGAGACCCAGTACTTC
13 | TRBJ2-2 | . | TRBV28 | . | CASSFRVTGELFF | TGTGCCAGCAGTTTCAGGGTAACCGGGGAGCTGTTTTTT
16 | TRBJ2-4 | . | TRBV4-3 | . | CASSQWTAIAKNIQYF | TGCGCCAGCAGCCAATGGACAGCGATAGCCAAAAACATTCAGTACTTC
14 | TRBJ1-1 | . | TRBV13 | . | CASSLGRPPTEAFF | TGTGCCAGCAGCTTAGGCAGGCCCCCCACTGAAGCTTTCTTT
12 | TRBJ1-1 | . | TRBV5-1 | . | CASSLEGAEAFF | TGCGCCAGCAGCTTGGAGGGGGCTGAAGCTTTCTTT
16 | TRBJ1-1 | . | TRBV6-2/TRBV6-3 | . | CASSFVPGGINTEAFF | TGTGCCAGCAGTTTCGTACCGGGGGGTATCAACACTGAAGCTTTCTTT
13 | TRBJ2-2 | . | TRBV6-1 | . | CASSDGPTGELFF | TGTGCCAGCTCCGATGGCCCCACCGGGGAGCTGTTTTTT
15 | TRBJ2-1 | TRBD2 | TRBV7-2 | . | CASSPRTSAYNEQFF | TGTGCCAGCAGCCCACGGACTAGCGCCTACAATGAGCAGTTCTTC
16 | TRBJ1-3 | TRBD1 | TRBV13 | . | CASSLGQDRAGNTIYF | TGTGCCAGCAGCTTAGGCCAAGACAGGGCTGGAAACACCATATATTTT
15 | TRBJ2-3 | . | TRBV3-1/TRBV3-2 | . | CASSQEYGRQSTQYF | TGTGCCAGCAGCCAAGAGTACGGCCGACAGAGTACGCAGTATTTT
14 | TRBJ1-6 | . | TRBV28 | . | CASSLQGTNSPLHF | TGTGCCAGCAGTTTACAGGGGACTAATTCACCCCTCCACTTT
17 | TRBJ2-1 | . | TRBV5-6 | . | CASSSGTRLSSYNEQFF | TGTGCCAGCAGCTCCGGGACAAGGCTAAGCTCCTACAATGAGCAGTTCTTC
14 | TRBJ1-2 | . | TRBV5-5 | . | CASSLTGNNYGYTF | TGTGCCAGCAGCTTAACAGGGAATAACTATGGCTACACCTTC
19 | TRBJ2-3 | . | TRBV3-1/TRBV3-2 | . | CASRQSPLLRSLDTDTQYF | TGTGCCAGCAGACAAAGCCCTCTACTGAGGTCCCTGGACACAGATACGCAGTATTTT
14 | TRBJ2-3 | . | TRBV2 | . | CASSSEAGTDTQYF | TGTGCCAGCAGTTCAGAGGCTGGAACAGATACGCAGTATTTT
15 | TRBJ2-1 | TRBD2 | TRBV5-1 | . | CASSLLAAKINEQFF | TGCGCCAGCAGCCTACTAGCGGCGAAAATCAATGAGCAGTTCTTC
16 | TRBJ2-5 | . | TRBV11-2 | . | CASSPRTGAWGETQYF | TGTGCCAGCAGCCCAAGGACGGGAGCCTGGGGGGAGACCCAGTACTTC
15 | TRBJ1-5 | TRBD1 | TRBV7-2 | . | CASSLGTGAGQPQHF | TGTGCCAGCAGCCTGGGGACAGGGGCGGGTCAGCCCCAGCATTTT
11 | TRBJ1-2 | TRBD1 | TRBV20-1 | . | CSAMPGGGYTF | TGCAGTGCGATGCCAGGGGGTGGCTACACCTTC